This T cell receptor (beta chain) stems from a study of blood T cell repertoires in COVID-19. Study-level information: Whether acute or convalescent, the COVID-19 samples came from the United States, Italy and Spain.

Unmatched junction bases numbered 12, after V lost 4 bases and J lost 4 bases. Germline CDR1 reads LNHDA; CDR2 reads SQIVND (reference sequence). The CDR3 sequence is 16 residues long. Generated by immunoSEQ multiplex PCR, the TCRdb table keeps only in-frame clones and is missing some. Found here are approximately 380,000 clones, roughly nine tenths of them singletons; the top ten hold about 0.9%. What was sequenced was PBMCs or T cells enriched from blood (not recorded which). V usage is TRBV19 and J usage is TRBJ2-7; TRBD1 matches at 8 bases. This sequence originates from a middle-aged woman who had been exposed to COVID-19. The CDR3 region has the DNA TGTGCCAGTAGTAGGGGGACAGGTGAACTAGGGTACGAGCAGTACTTC. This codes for CASSRGTGELGYEQYF.